The rows below give T cell receptor beta chains drawn from one sample of a study of T cell repertoires in cytomegalovirus infection. Antigens of these TCRs are unknown. One entry per CDR3 protein results from TCRdb running MiXCR on the reads. In the table there are approximately 89,000 distinct CDR3 sequences, less than 30% of which are singletons. This material consisted of CD8+ T cells from cultured PBMCs, taken from culture after CMV antigen stimulation. All receptors derive from a human donor in good health (CMV status not recorded). Some clones in this sample may be carry-over from other donors' samples. CDR3s include the opening cysteine and the closing phenylalanine or tryptophan. Each record gives: D gene, V gene, J gene, clone size, CDR3 DNA, CDR3 protein. D genes are given only for firm matches. Size is omitted from some rows. Given values are once, few, many or a class for expanded clones.

D gene: TRBD1
V gene: TRBV7-8
J gene: TRBJ2-3
clone size: few
CDR3 DNA: TGTGCCAGCAGCTATCGACAGGGGATAGGGGATCATACGCAGTATTTT
CDR3 protein: CASSYRQGIGDHTQYF

D gene: -
V gene: TRBV20-1
J gene: TRBJ1-1
clone size: few
CDR3 DNA: TGCAGTGCTAGGTCGGGGGGATATAACACTGAAGCTTTCTTT
CDR3 protein: CSARSGGYNTEAFF

D gene: -
V gene: TRBV4-1
J gene: TRBJ1-2
clone size: -
CDR3 DNA: TGCGCCAGCAGCTCGACCGGAGGGGCCAACTATGGCTACACCTTC
CDR3 protein: CASSSTGGANYGYTF

D gene: -
V gene: TRBV23-1
J gene: TRBJ2-7
clone size: few
CDR3 DNA: TGCGCCAGCAGTCAATATCGAACACTACCTTACGAGCAGTACTTC
CDR3 protein: CASSQYRTLPYEQYF

D gene: -
V gene: TRBV7-4
J gene: TRBJ2-2
clone size: -
CDR3 DNA: TGTGCCAGCGACGACCTCAACACCGGGGAGCTGTTTTTT
CDR3 protein: CASDDLNTGELFF

D gene: -
V gene: TRBV6-1
J gene: TRBJ2-3
clone size: -
CDR3 DNA: TGTGCCAGCAGTGTCACTCTGGCAGATACGCAGTATTTT
CDR3 protein: CASSVTLADTQYF

D gene: TRBD1
V gene: TRBV6-4
J gene: TRBJ1-1
clone size: many
CDR3 DNA: TGTGCCAGCAGTGACCCTACAGGGGTTAGCACTGAAGCTTTCTTT
CDR3 protein: CASSDPTGVSTEAFF

D gene: -
V gene: TRBV6-5
J gene: TRBJ1-2
clone size: many
CDR3 DNA: TGTGCCAGCAGTTACTCTAGGGCAGGGCCGAGCTATGGCTACACCTTC
CDR3 protein: CASSYSRAGPSYGYTF

D gene: -
V gene: TRBV19
J gene: TRBJ1-4
clone size: few
CDR3 DNA: TGTGCCAGTAGTAGCCGATCTAATGAAAAACTGTTTTTT
CDR3 protein: CASSSRSNEKLFF

D gene: TRBD1
V gene: TRBV2
J gene: TRBJ1-3
clone size: -
CDR3 DNA: TGTGCCAGCACTACAGGGGGCTCTGGAAACACCATATATTTT
CDR3 protein: CASTTGGSGNTIYF

D gene: -
V gene: TRBV3-1
J gene: TRBJ1-5
clone size: -
CDR3 DNA: TGTGCCAGCAGCTACGAGGCAAATCAGCCCCAGCATTTT
CDR3 protein: CASSYEANQPQHF

D gene: -
V gene: TRBV2
J gene: TRBJ2-3
clone size: few
CDR3 DNA: TGTGCCAGCAGTGATTGGTCAGATACGCAGTATTTT
CDR3 protein: CASSDWSDTQYF

D gene: -
V gene: TRBV15
J gene: TRBJ2-1
clone size: few
CDR3 DNA: TGTGCCACCAGCAGTATTCTAGCGTTCAATGAGCAGTTCTTC
CDR3 protein: CATSSILAFNEQFF

D gene: -
V gene: TRBV12-3/TRBV12-4
J gene: TRBJ1-2
clone size: -
CDR3 DNA: TGTGCCAGCAGTCCACGGACCCGGGACATTTGGTTGCCCAACTATGGCTACACCTTC
CDR3 protein: CASSPRTRDIWLPNYGYTF

D gene: -
V gene: TRBV12-3/TRBV12-4
J gene: TRBJ1-2
clone size: -
CDR3 DNA: TGTGCCAGCACCTTACAGCCTTCGCACTATGGCTACACCTTC
CDR3 protein: CASTLQPSHYGYTF

D gene: TRBD2
V gene: TRBV20-1
J gene: TRBJ2-1
clone size: -
CDR3 DNA: TGCAGTGCTAGAGATCCCGGGACTAGTGGCTATGAGCAGTTCTTC
CDR3 protein: CSARDPGTSGYEQFF

D gene: -
V gene: TRBV12-3/TRBV12-4
J gene: TRBJ2-7
clone size: few
CDR3 DNA: TGTGCCAGTAAAAGGGAAGGGGAGTCCTACGAGCAGTACTTC
CDR3 protein: CASKREGESYEQYF

D gene: -
V gene: TRBV27
J gene: TRBJ2-2
clone size: few
CDR3 DNA: TGTGCCAGCAGTTTAGCGGACACCGGGGAGCTGTTTTTT
CDR3 protein: CASSLADTGELFF

D gene: TRBD2
V gene: TRBV7-2
J gene: TRBJ2-1
clone size: -
CDR3 DNA: TGTGCCAGCAGCTTAGGGGCGGGGGGCTATGAGCAGTTCTTC
CDR3 protein: CASSLGAGGYEQFF

D gene: -
V gene: TRBV2
J gene: TRBJ1-2
clone size: once
CDR3 DNA: TGTGCCAGCAAGACGGGACAATCTTATGGCTACACCTTC
CDR3 protein: CASKTGQSYGYTF

D gene: -
V gene: TRBV6-5
J gene: TRBJ1-4
clone size: -
CDR3 DNA: TGTGCCAGACCGGCGGAGGATTCCAAAGAAAAACTGTTTTTT
CDR3 protein: CARPAEDSKEKLFF

D gene: -
V gene: TRBV6-6
J gene: TRBJ1-1
clone size: -
CDR3 DNA: TGTGCCAGCCTACCCAAGGGGGTCTACATGAACACTGAAGCTTTCTTT
CDR3 protein: CASLPKGVYMNTEAFF

D gene: TRBD1
V gene: TRBV4-1
J gene: TRBJ1-2
clone size: many
CDR3 DNA: TGCGCCAGCACCATAAGACAGGGGTTCGGCTATGGCTACACCTTC
CDR3 protein: CASTIRQGFGYGYTF

D gene: -
V gene: TRBV19
J gene: TRBJ1-2
clone size: -
CDR3 DNA: TGTGCCAGTAGTATAGTACCGGGGACGGATGGCTACACCTTC
CDR3 protein: CASSIVPGTDGYTF

D gene: -
V gene: TRBV6-2/TRBV6-3
J gene: TRBJ2-2
clone size: many
CDR3 DNA: TGTGCCAGCAGTTACTCGGCCAGTCCCAACACCGGGGAGCTGTTTTTT
CDR3 protein: CASSYSASPNTGELFF

D gene: -
V gene: TRBV20-1
J gene: TRBJ1-1
clone size: once
CDR3 DNA: TGCAGTGCTAAAGACAGCCCCTTAACCAACACTGAAGCTTTCTTT
CDR3 protein: CSAKDSPLTNTEAFF

D gene: -
V gene: TRBV27
J gene: TRBJ2-3
clone size: -
CDR3 DNA: TGTGCCAGCAGTTTTAGAAGAGCAGATACGCAGTATTTT
CDR3 protein: CASSFRRADTQYF

D gene: -
V gene: TRBV7-8
J gene: TRBJ1-1
clone size: many
CDR3 DNA: TGTGCCAGCAGCTTCCAGAGGACTGAAGCTTTCTTT
CDR3 protein: CASSFQRTEAFF

D gene: TRBD1
V gene: TRBV5-4
J gene: TRBJ2-7
clone size: -
CDR3 DNA: TGTGCCAGCAGCACGGGACAGGGGGACTACGAGCAGTACTTC
CDR3 protein: CASSTGQGDYEQYF

D gene: -
V gene: TRBV5-6
J gene: TRBJ2-2
clone size: few
CDR3 DNA: TGTGCCAGCAGCTTATCCGCAGAGAACACCGGGGAGCTGTTTTTT
CDR3 protein: CASSLSAENTGELFF

D gene: -
V gene: TRBV12-3/TRBV12-4
J gene: TRBJ1-2
clone size: -
CDR3 DNA: TGTGCCACCTATGGCAGGATCGGCTACACCTTC
CDR3 protein: CATYGRIGYTF

D gene: -
V gene: TRBV7-4
J gene: TRBJ2-5
clone size: -
CDR3 DNA: TGTGCCAGCAGCTTAAGGCAGGGCCAAGAGACCCAGTACTTC
CDR3 protein: CASSLRQGQETQYF

D gene: -
V gene: TRBV12-3/TRBV12-4
J gene: TRBJ1-2
clone size: few
CDR3 DNA: TGTGCCAGCAGTTCAGTGGGGACCTATGGCTACACCTTC
CDR3 protein: CASSSVGTYGYTF

D gene: -
V gene: TRBV6-5
J gene: TRBJ2-6
clone size: -
CDR3 DNA: TGTGCCAGCAGTTATCGGAACTCTGGGGCCAACGTCCTGACTTTC
CDR3 protein: CASSYRNSGANVLTF

D gene: -
V gene: TRBV11-2
J gene: TRBJ2-1
clone size: -
CDR3 DNA: TGTGCCAGCAGCACCGGGCCAGGGAGCTCCTACAATGAGCAGTTCTTC
CDR3 protein: CASSTGPGSSYNEQFF

D gene: -
V gene: TRBV6-2/TRBV6-3
J gene: TRBJ2-6
clone size: many
CDR3 DNA: TGTGCCAGCAGTTACTGGCAGGACTCTGGGGCCAACGTCCTGACTTTC
CDR3 protein: CASSYWQDSGANVLTF

D gene: -
V gene: TRBV9
J gene: TRBJ2-1
clone size: -
CDR3 DNA: TGTGCCAGCAGCGTAGCAGGTCTCTCCTACAATGAGCAGTTCTTC
CDR3 protein: CASSVAGLSYNEQFF

D gene: -
V gene: TRBV18
J gene: TRBJ1-2
clone size: -
CDR3 DNA: TGTGCCAGCTTACCGAGGACGGAGGTAAACCCATATGGCTACACCTTC
CDR3 protein: CASLPRTEVNPYGYTF

D gene: TRBD2
V gene: TRBV19
J gene: TRBJ2-3
clone size: -
CDR3 DNA: TGTGCCAGTAGTCGCCTTAGCGGGGGGTTCACAGATACGCAGTATTTT
CDR3 protein: CASSRLSGGFTDTQYF

D gene: -
V gene: TRBV20-1
J gene: TRBJ2-7
clone size: -
CDR3 DNA: TGCAGTGCTAACCCCCTCGACATGAACTACGAGCAGTACTTC
CDR3 protein: CSANPLDMNYEQYF

D gene: -
V gene: TRBV4-1
J gene: TRBJ1-1
clone size: -
CDR3 DNA: TGCGCCAGCAGCCAGACTATAGTTGGCACTGAAGCTTTCTTT
CDR3 protein: CASSQTIVGTEAFF

D gene: -
V gene: TRBV5-4
J gene: TRBJ1-1
clone size: few
CDR3 DNA: TGTGCCAGCAGCTTGGAGATAAAGGCGATAAACACTGAAGCTTTCTTT
CDR3 protein: CASSLEIKAINTEAFF

D gene: -
V gene: TRBV5-1
J gene: TRBJ1-2
clone size: -
CDR3 DNA: TGCGCCAGCAGCCTGGGAGTCCAGCTAACTAATGGCTACACCTTC
CDR3 protein: CASSLGVQLTNGYTF

D gene: -
V gene: TRBV11-2
J gene: TRBJ1-4
clone size: many
CDR3 DNA: TGTGCCAGCAGCTTAGAGCCGGACACATCTAATGAAAAACTGTTTTTT
CDR3 protein: CASSLEPDTSNEKLFF

D gene: -
V gene: TRBV29-1
J gene: TRBJ2-1
clone size: many
CDR3 DNA: TGCAGCGCCGAGGACTCGAATGGCAATGAGCAGTTCTTC
CDR3 protein: CSAEDSNGNEQFF

D gene: TRBD2
V gene: TRBV5-4
J gene: TRBJ2-5
clone size: -
CDR3 DNA: TGTGCCAGCAGCTTGGAACTAGCGAAAGAGACCCAGTACTTC
CDR3 protein: CASSLELAKETQYF

D gene: -
V gene: TRBV12-3/TRBV12-4
J gene: TRBJ2-3
clone size: few
CDR3 DNA: TGTGCCAGCAGTCTTATGGATACGCAGTATTTT
CDR3 protein: CASSLMDTQYF

D gene: -
V gene: TRBV14
J gene: TRBJ2-7
clone size: -
CDR3 DNA: TGTGCCAGCAGCCAACTTTACTCCTACGAGCAGTACTTC
CDR3 protein: CASSQLYSYEQYF

D gene: TRBD2
V gene: TRBV7-8
J gene: TRBJ2-7
clone size: few
CDR3 DNA: TGTGCCAGCAGCTTATTAGCGCTAGCGGGGGGTAACGGGCAGTACTTC
CDR3 protein: CASSLLALAGGNGQYF

D gene: -
V gene: TRBV6-6
J gene: TRBJ2-5
clone size: few
CDR3 DNA: TGTGCCAGCAGTTACACGGAGACCCAGTACTTC
CDR3 protein: CASSYTETQYF

D gene: -
V gene: TRBV7-8
J gene: TRBJ2-3
clone size: -
CDR3 DNA: TGTGCCAGCAGCCCAAGTAGGGCGCATGACACAGATACGCAGTATTTT
CDR3 protein: CASSPSRAHDTDTQYF

D gene: -
V gene: TRBV3-1
J gene: TRBJ2-1
clone size: -
CDR3 DNA: TGTGCCAGCAGCCAAGGTCTCCTCATCCCCTATAACTACAATGAGCAGTTCTTC
CDR3 protein: CASSQGLLIPYNYNEQFF

D gene: -
V gene: TRBV11-2
J gene: TRBJ1-1
clone size: many
CDR3 DNA: TGTGCCAGCAGCTTACAGGGGTTCACTGAAGCTTTCTTT
CDR3 protein: CASSLQGFTEAFF

D gene: -
V gene: TRBV7-8
J gene: TRBJ1-5
clone size: many
CDR3 DNA: TGTGCCAGCAGCTTGGAGGCCCGTCAGCCCCAGCATTTT
CDR3 protein: CASSLEARQPQHF

D gene: -
V gene: TRBV7-4
J gene: TRBJ2-7
clone size: -
CDR3 DNA: TGTGCCAGCAGCTTCGTACAGGGTCACGAGCAGTACTTC
CDR3 protein: CASSFVQGHEQYF

D gene: -
V gene: TRBV3-1
J gene: TRBJ1-1
clone size: -
CDR3 DNA: TGTGCCAGCAGCCAATATGGTACCTCTGAAGCTTTCTTT
CDR3 protein: CASSQYGTSEAFF

D gene: TRBD2
V gene: TRBV20-1
J gene: TRBJ2-1
clone size: few
CDR3 DNA: TGCAGTGCTACCCGTGCGGGGGGTTGGGATGAGCAGTTCTTC
CDR3 protein: CSATRAGGWDEQFF

D gene: -
V gene: TRBV7-9
J gene: TRBJ1-2
clone size: -
CDR3 DNA: TGTGCCAGCAGCTTAGGTCAAGAGGCCTATGGCTACACCTTC
CDR3 protein: CASSLGQEAYGYTF

D gene: -
V gene: TRBV25-1
J gene: TRBJ1-2
clone size: many
CDR3 DNA: TGTGCCAGCAGTGAACTGGGTGGCTACACCTTC
CDR3 protein: CASSELGGYTF

D gene: -
V gene: TRBV29-1
J gene: TRBJ1-1
clone size: -
CDR3 DNA: TGCAGCGCTTTAATGGGGGCGGTTGTAGCTTTCTTT
CDR3 protein: CSALMGAVVAFF